This T cell receptor beta chain was documented in a study of cytomegalovirus exposure and HLA in healthy donors. As for this clone: The target antigen is unknown.

Study-level results: Researchers reported that a few CMV-associated chains were confirmed in vitro as CMV antigen-specific. In a later analysis, a genetic analysis reported fewer productive-TCR N-insertions in an Asian-associated ancestry cluster than the cohort average.

This PCR relied on a set of 60 Vbeta primers and 13 Jbeta primers. Method: immunoSEQ multiplex PCR; TCRdb's copy keeps in-frame clones and lacks some. The table counts some 120,000 clones; approximately 3.7% lies in the top ten. The CDR3 runs to 16 residues. The V end lost 5 bases, the J end lost 0 bases, and 17 bases lay between the germline ends. The germline V gene encodes CDR1 SGHRS and CDR2 YFSETQ. Sequencing input: PBMCs. The receptor comes from a man aged 25 to 40 in good health and CMV-seronegative. J is TRBJ1-1 and V is TRBV5-1, with a possible D match to TRBD1 (5 bases). The CDR3 spells CASRLNAGNMNTEAFF. In nucleotides, the CDR3 is TGCGCCAGCAGACTTAATGCAGGGAACATGAACACTGAAGCTTTCTTT. The whole variable domain, filled in from reference TRBV5-1 and TRBJ1-1, reads KAGVTQTPRYLIKTRGQQVTLSCSPISGHRSVSWYQQTPGQGLQFLFEYFSETQRNKGNFPGRFSGRQFSNSRSEMNVSTLELGDSALYLCASRLNAGNMNTEAFFGQGTRLTVV.